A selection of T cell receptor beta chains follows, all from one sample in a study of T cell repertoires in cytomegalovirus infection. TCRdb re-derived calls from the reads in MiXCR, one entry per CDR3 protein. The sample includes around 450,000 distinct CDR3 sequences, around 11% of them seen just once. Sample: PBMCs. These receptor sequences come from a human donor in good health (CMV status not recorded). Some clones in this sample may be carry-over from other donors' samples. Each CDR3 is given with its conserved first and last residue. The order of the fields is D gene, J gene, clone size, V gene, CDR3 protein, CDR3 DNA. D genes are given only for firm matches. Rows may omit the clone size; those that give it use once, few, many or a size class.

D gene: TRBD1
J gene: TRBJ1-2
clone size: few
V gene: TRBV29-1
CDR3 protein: CSVGRDRDGYTF
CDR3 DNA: TGCAGCGTCGGCCGGGACAGGGATGGCTACACCTTC

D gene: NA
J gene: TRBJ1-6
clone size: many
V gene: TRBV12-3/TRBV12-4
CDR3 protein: CASSLEGPLHF
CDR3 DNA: TGTGCCAGCAGTTTAGAGGGACCCCTCCACTTT

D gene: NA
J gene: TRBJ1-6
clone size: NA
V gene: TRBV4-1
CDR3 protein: CASSRRGNNSPLHF
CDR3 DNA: TGCGCCAGCAGCCGACGGGGTAATAATTCACCCCTCCACTTT

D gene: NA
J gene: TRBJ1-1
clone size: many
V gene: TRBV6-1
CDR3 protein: CASSDGGGTEAFF
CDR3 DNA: TGTGCCAGCAGTGACGGGGGAGGCACTGAAGCTTTCTTT

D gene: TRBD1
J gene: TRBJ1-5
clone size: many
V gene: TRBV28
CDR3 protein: CASYTGDQPQHF
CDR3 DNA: TGTGCCAGCTACACAGGGGATCAGCCCCAGCATTTT

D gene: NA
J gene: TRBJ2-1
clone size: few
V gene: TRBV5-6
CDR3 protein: CASSLIPVLGNNEQFF
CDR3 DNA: TGTGCCAGCAGCTTGATTCCGGTACTGGGAAACAATGAGCAGTTCTTC

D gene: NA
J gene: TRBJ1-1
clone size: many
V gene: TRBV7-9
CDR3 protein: CASSRDGNTEAFF
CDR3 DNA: TGTGCCAGCAGCCGTGACGGGAACACTGAAGCTTTCTTT

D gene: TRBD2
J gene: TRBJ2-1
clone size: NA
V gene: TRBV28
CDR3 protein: CASSGPSGGPAGNEQFF
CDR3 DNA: TGTGCCAGCAGTGGTCCAAGCGGGGGACCCGCCGGAAATGAGCAGTTCTTC

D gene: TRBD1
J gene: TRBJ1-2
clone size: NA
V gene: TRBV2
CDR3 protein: CASRGTGISQGYTF
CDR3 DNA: TGTGCCAGCAGGGGGACAGGAATTAGCCAAGGCTACACCTTC

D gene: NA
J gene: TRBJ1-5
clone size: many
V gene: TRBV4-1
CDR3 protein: CASSQDRDSNQPQHF
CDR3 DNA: TGCGCCAGCAGCCAAGACAGGGATAGCAATCAGCCCCAGCATTTT

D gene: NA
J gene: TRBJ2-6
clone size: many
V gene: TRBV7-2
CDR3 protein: CASSQSGANVLTF
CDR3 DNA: TGTGCCAGCAGCCAATCTGGGGCCAACGTCCTGACTTTC

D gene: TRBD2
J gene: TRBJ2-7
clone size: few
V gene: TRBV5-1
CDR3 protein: CASSPGGGGGPYEQYF
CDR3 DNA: TGCGCCAGCAGCCCCGGTGGGGGCGGGGGGCCCTACGAGCAGTACTTC

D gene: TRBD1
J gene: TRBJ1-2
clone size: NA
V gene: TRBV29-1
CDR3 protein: CSVGTGVGGYTF
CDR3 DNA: TGCAGCGTTGGGACAGGGGTTGGTGGCTACACCTTC

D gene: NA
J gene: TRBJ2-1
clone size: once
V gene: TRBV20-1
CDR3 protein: CSASGGLEDEQFF
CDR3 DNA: TGCAGTGCTAGCGGGGGCCTCGAAGATGAGCAGTTCTTC

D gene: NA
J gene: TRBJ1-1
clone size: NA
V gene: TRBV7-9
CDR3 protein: CASSLDFTYTEAFF
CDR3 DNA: TGTGCCAGCAGCCTCGATTTCACTTACACTGAAGCTTTCTTT

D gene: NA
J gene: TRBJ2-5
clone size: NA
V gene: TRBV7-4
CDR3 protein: CASSPPAQETQYF
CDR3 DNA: TGTGCCAGCAGCCCGCCGGCACAAGAGACCCAGTACTTC

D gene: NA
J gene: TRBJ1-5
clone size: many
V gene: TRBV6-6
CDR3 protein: CASSYSGGVGSNQPQHF
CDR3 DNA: TGTGCCAGCAGTTACTCGGGGGGAGTAGGAAGCAATCAGCCCCAGCATTTT

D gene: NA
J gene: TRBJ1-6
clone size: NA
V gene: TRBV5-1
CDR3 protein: CASSWGNNSPLHF
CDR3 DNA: TGCGCCAGCAGCTGGGGGAATAATTCACCCCTCCACTTT

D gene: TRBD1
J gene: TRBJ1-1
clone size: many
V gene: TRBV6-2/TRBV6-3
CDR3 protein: CASKDRREAFF
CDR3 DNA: TGTGCCAGTAAGGACAGGAGAGAAGCTTTCTTT

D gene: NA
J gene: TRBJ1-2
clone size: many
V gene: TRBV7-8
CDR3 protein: CASSPMGRNYGYTF
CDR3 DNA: TGTGCCAGCAGCCCCATGGGACGGAACTATGGCTACACCTTC

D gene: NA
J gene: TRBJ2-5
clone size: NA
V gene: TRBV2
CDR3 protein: CASRGPDPVWETQYF
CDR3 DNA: TGTGCCAGCAGGGGGCCGGACCCCGTCTGGGAGACCCAGTACTTC

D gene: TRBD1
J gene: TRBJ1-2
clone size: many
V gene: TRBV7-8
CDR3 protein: CASSQQGEGYTF
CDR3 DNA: TGTGCCAGCAGCCAACAGGGGGAAGGCTACACCTTC

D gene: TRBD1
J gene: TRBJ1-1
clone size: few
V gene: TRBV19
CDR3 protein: CASRLGQGKFMNTEAFF
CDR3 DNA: TGTGCCAGTAGGTTGGGACAGGGAAAGTTCATGAACACTGAAGCTTTCTTT

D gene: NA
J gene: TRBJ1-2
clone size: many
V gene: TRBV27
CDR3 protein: CASSFRGSYGYTF
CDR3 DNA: TGTGCCAGCAGTTTTCGGGGAAGCTATGGCTACACCTTC

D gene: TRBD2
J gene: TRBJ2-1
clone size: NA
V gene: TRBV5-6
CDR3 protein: CASSNSGRGYNEQFF
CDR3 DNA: TGTGCCAGCAGTAATAGTGGGAGGGGCTACAATGAGCAGTTCTTC

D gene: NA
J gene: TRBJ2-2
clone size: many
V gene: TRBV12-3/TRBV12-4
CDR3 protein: CASSLQWELFF
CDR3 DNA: TGTGCCAGCAGTCTACAGTGGGAGCTGTTTTTT

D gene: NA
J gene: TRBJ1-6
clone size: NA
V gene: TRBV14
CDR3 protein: CASSQSGGSPLHF
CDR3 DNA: TGTGCCAGCAGCCAGAGCGGGGGGTCACCCCTCCACTTT

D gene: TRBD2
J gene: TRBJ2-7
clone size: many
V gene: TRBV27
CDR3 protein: CASSLGLGAEQYF
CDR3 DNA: TGTGCCAGCAGTTTGGGACTAGGAGCCGAGCAGTACTTC

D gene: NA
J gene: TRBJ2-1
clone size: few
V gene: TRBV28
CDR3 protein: CASSARGFEQFF
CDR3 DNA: TGTGCCAGCAGTGCCAGGGGATTTGAGCAGTTCTTC

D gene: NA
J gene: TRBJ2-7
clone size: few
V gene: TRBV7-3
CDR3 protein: CASSLTRENEQYF
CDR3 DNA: TGTGCCAGCAGCTTAACACGTGAGAACGAGCAGTACTTC

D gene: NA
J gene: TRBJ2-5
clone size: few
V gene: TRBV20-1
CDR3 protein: CSARGRTRETQYF
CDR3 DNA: TGCAGTGCTAGGGGGCGGACCCGGGAGACCCAGTACTTC

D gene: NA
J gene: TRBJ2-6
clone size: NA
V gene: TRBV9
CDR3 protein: CASSFYRRPGANVLTF
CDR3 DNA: TGTGCCAGCAGCTTCTACAGGCGCCCCGGGGCCAACGTCCTGACTTTC

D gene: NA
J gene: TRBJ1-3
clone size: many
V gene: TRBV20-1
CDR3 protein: CSARGMGSGNTIYF
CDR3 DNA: TGCAGTGCTAGGGGGATGGGCTCTGGAAACACCATATATTTT

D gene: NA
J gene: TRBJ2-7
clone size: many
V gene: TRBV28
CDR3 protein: CASRRQNYEQYF
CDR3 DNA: TGTGCCAGCAGGAGACAGAATTACGAGCAGTACTTC

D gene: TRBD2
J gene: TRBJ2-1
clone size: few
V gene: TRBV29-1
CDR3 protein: CSVEDLTSGRAGGEQFF
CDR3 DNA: TGCAGCGTTGAAGATCTGACTAGCGGGAGGGCCGGGGGTGAGCAGTTCTTC

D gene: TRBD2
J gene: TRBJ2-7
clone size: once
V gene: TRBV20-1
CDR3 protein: CSVNGRVGSYEQYF
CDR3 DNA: TGCAGTGTAAACGGGAGGGTGGGATCCTACGAGCAGTACTTC

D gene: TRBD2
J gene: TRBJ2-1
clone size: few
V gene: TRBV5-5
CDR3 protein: CASSLDGRLYNEQFF
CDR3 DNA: TGTGCCAGCAGCTTGGACGGGAGGCTCTACAATGAGCAGTTCTTC